Shown below are 5 T cell receptor beta chains from a single sample sequenced in a study of T cells in narcolepsy. The protocol was immunoSEQ multiplex PCR, while the TCRdb copy is restricted to in-frame clones and leaves out a portion. The table has tens of thousands of clones, about four fifths seen once. Sequencing was performed on memory (CD45RA-) CD4+ T cells from blood. The receptors here all came from a human donor in good health.

The J gene is TRBJ2-5, the V gene TRBV5-1; TRBD2 might be the D (5 bases). Trimming took 1 base from V and 5 from J, leaving 12 bases between them. The CDR3 consists of 14 residues. Germline V gene lookup returns CDR1 SGHRS and CDR2 YFSETQ. The CDR3, as DNA: TGCGCCAGCAGCTTGTACTCTAGCACGGAGACCCAGTACTTC. Its translation: CASSLYSSTETQYF.

The V gene is TRBV7-2, the J gene TRBJ2-3; maybe TRBD1 (6 bases). The CDR3 is made up of 15 amino acids. The germline gives CDR1 SGHTA, CDR2 FQGNSA. Trimming cost V 6 bases and J 0 bases, with 13 bases left between them. The CDR3 region has the DNA TGTGCCAGCAGGGGGGACAACCCTAGCACAGATACGCAGTATTTT. This codes for CASRGDNPSTDTQYF.

The chain recombines TRBV6-1 with TRBJ1-2, with TRBD1 as a possible D gene (6 bases). The CDR3 contains 17 residues. CDR1 is MNHNS, CDR2 SASEGT, per germline. Trimming removed 0 bases from V and 8 bases from J, with 22 bases in between. DNA for the CDR3: TGTGCCAGCAGTGAAGCCCCTGGGGGGCAGCCTAGGCAGGGCTACACCTTC. Protein sequence: CASSEAPGGQPRQGYTF.

The chain is built from TRBV30 and TRBJ2-1, with D possibly TRBD2 on 7 matching bases. Per germline, CDR1 GTSNPN and CDR2 SVGIG (reference sequence). V was shortened by 7 bases and J by 6 bases, with 19 bases between the two germline ends. The CDR3 length is 14 residues. The CDR3 DNA reads TGTGCCTCGGGTAGGGGGGGTCTTATCAATGAGCAGTTCTTC. Translating it yields CASGRGGLINEQFF.

This clone occurred a few times. This rearrangement joins TRBV19 to TRBJ2-7; a weak D match, TRBD2 (5 bases). Looked up from germline, CDR1 is LNHDA and CDR2 is SQIVND (reference sequence). The ends were cut back, 1 base at V and 3 bases at J, with 13 bases in the middle. The CDR3 runs 15 residues. The CDR3 loop is CASSIGGAGFYEQYF. The CDR3 DNA is TGTGCCAGTAGTATAGGAGGCGCGGGTTTCTACGAGCAGTACTTC.